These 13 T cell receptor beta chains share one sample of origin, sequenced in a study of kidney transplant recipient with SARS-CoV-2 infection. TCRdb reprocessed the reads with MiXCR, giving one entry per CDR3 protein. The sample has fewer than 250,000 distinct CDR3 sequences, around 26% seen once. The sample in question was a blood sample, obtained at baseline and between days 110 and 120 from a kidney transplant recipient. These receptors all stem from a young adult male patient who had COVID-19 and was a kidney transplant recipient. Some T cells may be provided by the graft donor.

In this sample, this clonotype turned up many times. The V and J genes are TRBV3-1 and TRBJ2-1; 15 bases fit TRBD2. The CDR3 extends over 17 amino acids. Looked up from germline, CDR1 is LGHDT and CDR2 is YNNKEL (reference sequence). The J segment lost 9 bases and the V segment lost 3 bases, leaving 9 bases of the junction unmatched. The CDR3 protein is CASSQGRTSGRGGEQFF. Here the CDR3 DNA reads TGTGCCAGCAGCCAGGGGAGGACTAGCGGGAGGGGAGGTGAGCAGTTCTTC.

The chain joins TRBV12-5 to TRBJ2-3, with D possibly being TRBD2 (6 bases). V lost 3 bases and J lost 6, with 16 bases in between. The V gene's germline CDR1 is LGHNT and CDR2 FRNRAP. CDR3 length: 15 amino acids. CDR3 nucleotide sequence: TGTGCTAGTGGTTTTTGGGCCGGACGGGGGGATACGCAGTATTTT. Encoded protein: CASGFWAGRGDTQYF.

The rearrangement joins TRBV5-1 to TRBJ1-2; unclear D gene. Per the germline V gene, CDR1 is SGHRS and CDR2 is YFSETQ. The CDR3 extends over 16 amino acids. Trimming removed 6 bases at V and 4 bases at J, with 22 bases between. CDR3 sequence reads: CASMLGSVRKTYGYTF. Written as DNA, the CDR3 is TGCGCCAGCATGTTAGGATCGGTTCGAAAGACCTATGGCTACACCTTC.

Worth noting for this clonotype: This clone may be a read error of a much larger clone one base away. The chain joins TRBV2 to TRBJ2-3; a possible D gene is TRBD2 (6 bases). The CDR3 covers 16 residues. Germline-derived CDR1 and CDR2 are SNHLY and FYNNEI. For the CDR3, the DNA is TGTGCCAGCAGTGAAAAAGGAGGGGTAAGCACAGGTACGCAGTATTTT. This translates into CASSEKGGVSTGTQYF. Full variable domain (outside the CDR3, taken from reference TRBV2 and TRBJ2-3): EPEVTQTPSHQVTQMGQEVILRCVPISNHLYFYWYRQILGQKVEFLVSFYNNEISEKSEIFDDQFSVERPDGSNFTLKIRSTKLEDSAMYFCASSEKGGVSTGTQYFGPGTRLTVL.

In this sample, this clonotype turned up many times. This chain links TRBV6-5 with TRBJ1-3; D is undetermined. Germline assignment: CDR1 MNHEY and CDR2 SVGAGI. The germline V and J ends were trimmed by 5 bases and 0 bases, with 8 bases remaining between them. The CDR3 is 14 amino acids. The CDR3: CASSPGSSGNTIYF. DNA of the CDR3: TGTGCCAGCAGTCCAGGAAGCTCTGGAAACACCATATATTTT.

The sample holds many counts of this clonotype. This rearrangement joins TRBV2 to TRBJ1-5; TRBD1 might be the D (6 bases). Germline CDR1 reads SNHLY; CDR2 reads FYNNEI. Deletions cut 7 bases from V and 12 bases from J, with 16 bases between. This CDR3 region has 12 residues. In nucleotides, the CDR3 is TGTGCCAGCACCGAGGGGGGGGGCGGCCAGCATTTT. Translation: CASTEGGGGQHF.

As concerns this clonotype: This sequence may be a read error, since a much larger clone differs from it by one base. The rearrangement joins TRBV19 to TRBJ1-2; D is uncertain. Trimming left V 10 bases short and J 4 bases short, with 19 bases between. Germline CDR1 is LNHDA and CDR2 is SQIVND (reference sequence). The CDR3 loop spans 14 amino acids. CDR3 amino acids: CANTTQQGSYGYTF. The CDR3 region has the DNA TGTGCCAATACCACCCAGCAAGGGAGCTATGGCTACACCTTC.

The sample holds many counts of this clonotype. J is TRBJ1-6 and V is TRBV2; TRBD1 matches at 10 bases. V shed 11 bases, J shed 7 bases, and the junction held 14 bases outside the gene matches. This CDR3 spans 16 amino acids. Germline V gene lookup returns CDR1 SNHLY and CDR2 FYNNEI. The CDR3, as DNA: TGTGCCGGCATACGGGACAGGGGAATTCGCAATTCACCCCTCCACTTT. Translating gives CAGIRDRGIRNSPLHF. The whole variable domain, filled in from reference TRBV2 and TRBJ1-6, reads EPEVTQTPSHQVTQMGQEVILRCVPISNHLYFYWYRQILGQKVEFLVSFYNNEISEKSEIFDDQFSVERPDGSNFTLKIRSTKLEDSAMYFCAGIRDRGIRNSPLHFGNGTRLTVT.

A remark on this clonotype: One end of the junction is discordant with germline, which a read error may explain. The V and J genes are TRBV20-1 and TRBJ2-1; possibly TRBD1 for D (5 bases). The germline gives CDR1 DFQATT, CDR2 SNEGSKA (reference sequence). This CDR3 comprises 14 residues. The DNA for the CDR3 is TGCAGGGCTAGAGATCGAATGGTGCAGGGTGAGCAGGTCTTC. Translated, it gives CRARDRMVQGEQVF.

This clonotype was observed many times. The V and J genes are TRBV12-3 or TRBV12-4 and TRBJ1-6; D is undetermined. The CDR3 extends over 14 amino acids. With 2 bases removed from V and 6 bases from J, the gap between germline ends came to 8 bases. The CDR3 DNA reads TGTGCCAGCAGTTTACCGGGGTTTAATTCACCCCTCCACTTT. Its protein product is CASSLPGFNSPLHF.

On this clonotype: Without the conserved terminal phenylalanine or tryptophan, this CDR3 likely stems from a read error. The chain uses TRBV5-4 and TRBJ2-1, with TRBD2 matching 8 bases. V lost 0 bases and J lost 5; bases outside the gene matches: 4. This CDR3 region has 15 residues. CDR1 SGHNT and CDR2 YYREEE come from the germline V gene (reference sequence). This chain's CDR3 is CASSLEREGHNEQFL. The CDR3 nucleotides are TGTGCCAGCAGCTTGGAACGGGAGGGGCACAATGAGCAGTTCCTC.

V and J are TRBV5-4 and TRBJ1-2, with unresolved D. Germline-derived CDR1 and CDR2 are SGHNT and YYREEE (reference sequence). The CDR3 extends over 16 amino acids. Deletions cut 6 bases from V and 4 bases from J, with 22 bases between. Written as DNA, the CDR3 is TGTGCCAGCACCTCTTGCGTACCAGGAAAGACCTATGGCTACACCTTC. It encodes CASTSCVPGKTYGYTF.

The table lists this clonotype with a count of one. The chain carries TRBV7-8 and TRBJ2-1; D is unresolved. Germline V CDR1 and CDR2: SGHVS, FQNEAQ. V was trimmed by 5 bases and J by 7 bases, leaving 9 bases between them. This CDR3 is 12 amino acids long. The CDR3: CASSPEYNEQFF. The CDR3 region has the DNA TGTGCCAGCAGCCCAGAGTATAATGAGCAGTTCTTC.